These T cell receptor beta chains were read from a single sample in a study of cytomegalovirus exposure and HLA in healthy donors. Clones were sequenced by immunoSEQ multiplex PCR, and TCRdb holds only the in-frame ones, with some missing. This table holds roughly 100,000 clones. The sequenced sample consisted of PBMCs. These receptors were collected from a man aged 40-50 years in good health and CMV-seronegative. Both conserved end residues are part of each CDR3. D genes are given only for firm matches.

d_call cdr3_length j_call v_call cdr3_nt cdr3_aa
- 17 TRBJ1-3 TRBV7-2 TGTGCCAGCAGCTTTTCGGGGGGACAACTCTCTGGAAACACCATATATTTT CASSFSGGQLSGNTIYF
- 14 TRBJ1-1 TRBV19 TGTGCCAGTAGTATATCGGGGGTGAACACTGAAGCTTTCTTT CASSISGVNTEAFF
- 12 TRBJ2-7 TRBV7-9 TGTGCCAGCAGCCGTTTGAGGAACGAGCAGTACTTC CASSRLRNEQYF
TRBD1 16 TRBJ1-5 TRBV18 TGTGCCAGCTCACCCGCCGGGACAGGGGTCCTTCAGCCCCAGCATTTT CASSPAGTGVLQPQHF
TRBD1 15 TRBJ1-2 TRBV5-4 TGTGCCAGCAGCGAGCGACAGGGCTTTTTCTATGGCTACACCTTC CASSERQGFFYGYTF
- 14 TRBJ2-5 TRBV7-9 TGTGCCAGCAGCTTAGGGACAGCCCAAGAGACCCAGTACTTC CASSLGTAQETQYF
TRBD2 16 TRBJ2-3 TRBV5-1 TGCGCCAGCAGCTTTAGTAGCGGGGGGGAAACAGATACGCAGTATTTT CASSFSSGGETDTQYF
- 14 TRBJ1-2 TRBV7-9 TGTGCCAGCAGCTTAGCGTGGGGCCCCTATGGCTACACCTTC CASSLAWGPYGYTF
- 15 TRBJ2-7 TRBV5-4 TGTGCCAGCAGCGGGTACCCGGACAAGACCTACGAGCAGTACTTC CASSGYPDKTYEQYF
- 11 TRBJ2-7 TRBV20-1 TGCAGTGCAAAGGGGACCTACGAGCAGTACTTC CSAKGTYEQYF
TRBD1 18 TRBJ1-5 TRBV5-5 TGTGCCAGCAGCCCAATTTTCCGGGACAGGGTAATTTCTCAGCCCCAGCATTTT CASSPIFRDRVISQPQHF
TRBD2 15 TRBJ2-5 TRBV29-1 TGCAGCGTTGCAACTAGCGGGGGGGCAGGGGAGACCCAGTACTTC CSVATSGGAGETQYF
TRBD1 14 TRBJ2-1 TRBV14 TGTGCCAGCGTACAGGGGTCCTCCTACAATGAGCAGTTCTTC CASVQGSSYNEQFF
- 15 TRBJ1-1 TRBV18 TGTGCCAGCTCACCACCGGCGGTAGGTTTAGGTGAAGCTTTCTTT CASSPPAVGLGEAFF
- 14 TRBJ2-7 TRBV7-8 TGTGCCAGCAGCTTCGACTTATCTATTCGGGAGCAGTACTTC CASSFDLSIREQYF
- 15 TRBJ2-5 TRBV6-1 TGTGCCAGCAGCCCAATGGGGGGACCTCGGGAGACCCAGTACTTC CASSPMGGPRETQYF
TRBD2 15 TRBJ2-7 TRBV6-6 TGTGCCAGCACCCAAAGCGGGAGTACTTCCTACGAGCAGTACTTC CASTQSGSTSYEQYF
- 13 TRBJ1-1 TRBV7-9 TGTGCCAGCAGCTTAGCAGGCGGGGTCGGAGCTTTCTTT CASSLAGGVGAFF
TRBD1 14 TRBJ2-5 TRBV5-4 TGTGCCAGCAGCATACAGGGGGCCGTAGAGACCCAGTACTTC CASSIQGAVETQYF
- 17 TRBJ2-3 TRBV18 TGTGCCAGCTCACCACCTGCCTGGGGGAGCGGGACAGATACGCAGTATTTT CASSPPAWGSGTDTQYF
TRBD1 14 TRBJ1-2 TRBV5-1 TGCGCCAGCAGCCCCGGGACAGGATCGGCTGGCTACACCTTC CASSPGTGSAGYTF
- 12 TRBJ2-1 TRBV27 TGTGCCAGCAGTTCCCTTAGGGGACATGGGTTCTTC CASSSLRGHGFF
- 13 TRBJ1-2 TRBV29-1 TGCAGCATAGGACAGCCTTATAACTATGGCTACACCTTC CSIGQPYNYGYTF
- 12 TRBJ2-7 TRBV7-6 TGTGCCAGCAGCTTAAATGAGAATGAGCAGTACTTC CASSLNENEQYF
- 17 TRBJ2-3 TRBV4-1 TGCGCCAGCAGCCAATTCCCTACCGGGGGAAACACAGATACGCAGTATTTT CASSQFPTGGNTDTQYF
- 15 TRBJ2-3 TRBV19 TGTGCCAGTAGTCCAACCCCCCTGGGCGTGGATACGCAGTATTTT CASSPTPLGVDTQYF
TRBD1 15 TRBJ1-6 TRBV5-4 TGTGCCAGCAGCGGCCAGGGGGCGCGAAATTCACCCCTCCACTTT CASSGQGARNSPLHF